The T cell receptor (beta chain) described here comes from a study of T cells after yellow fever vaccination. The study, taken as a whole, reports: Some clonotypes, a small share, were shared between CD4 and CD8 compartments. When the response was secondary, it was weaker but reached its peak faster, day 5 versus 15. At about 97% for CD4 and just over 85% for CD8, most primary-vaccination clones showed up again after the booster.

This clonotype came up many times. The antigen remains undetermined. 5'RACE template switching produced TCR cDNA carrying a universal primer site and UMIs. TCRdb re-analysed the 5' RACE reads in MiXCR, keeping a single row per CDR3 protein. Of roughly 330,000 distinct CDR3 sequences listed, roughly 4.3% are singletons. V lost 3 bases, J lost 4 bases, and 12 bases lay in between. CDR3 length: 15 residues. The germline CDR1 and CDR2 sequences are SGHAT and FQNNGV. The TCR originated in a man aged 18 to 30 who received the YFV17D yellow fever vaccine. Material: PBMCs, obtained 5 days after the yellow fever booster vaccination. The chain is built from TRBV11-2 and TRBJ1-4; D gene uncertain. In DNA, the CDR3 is TGTGCCAGCAGCTTCAACCGGGCCCTTAATGAAAAACTGTTTTTT. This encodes CASSFNRALNEKLFF. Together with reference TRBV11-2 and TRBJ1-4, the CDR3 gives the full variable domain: EAGVAQSPRYKIIEKRQSVAFWCNPISGHATLYWYQQILGQGPKLLIQFQNNGVVDDSQLPKDRFSAERLKGVDSTLKIQPAKLEDSAVYLCASSFNRALNEKLFFGSGTQLSVL.